Following are 30 T cell receptor beta chains from one sample sequenced in a study of early T cells in non-severe SARS-CoV-2 infection. TCRdb used MiXCR to reprocess the 5' RACE reads, holding one entry per CDR3 protein. The sample lists 50,000 to 70,000 distinct CDR3 sequences, 15% occurring once. The starting material was whole blood, obtained at baseline. Receptors originate from an adult who was a healthcare worker with PCR-confirmed SARS-CoV-2 infection or an uninfected control (not recorded which).

The genes are TRBV19 and TRBJ1-1, with D possibly matching TRBD1 (6 bases). From germline, CDR1 is LNHDA and CDR2 SQIVND (reference sequence). The CDR3 extends over 14 amino acids. Trimming took off 5 bases at V and 6 bases at J, with 16 bases between the two ends. CDR3 nucleotide sequence: TGTGCCAGTAGTGAACAGGGAAACGCGGCTGAAGCTTTCTTT. Translation gives CASSEQGNAAEAFF.

V usage is TRBV12-3 or TRBV12-4 and J usage is TRBJ1-5; D not resolved. Trimming left V 8 bases short and J 5 bases short, with 10 bases between. The length of the CDR3 is 12 residues. The CDR3 spells CASADPDQPQHF. CDR3 in DNA: TGTGCCAGCGCTGACCCCGATCAGCCCCAGCATTTT.

This clonotype appeared many times. The V gene is TRBV24-1, the J gene TRBJ2-3; TRBD2 might be the D (5 bases). Trimming shortened V by 6 bases and J by 6 bases, and 12 bases separated the two germline ends. This CDR3 has 13 amino acids. From germline, CDR1 is KGHDR and CDR2 SFDVKD. CDR3: CATSIRGSDTQYF. Here the CDR3 DNA reads TGTGCCACCAGTATTCGGGGATCTGATACGCAGTATTTT.

The chain combines TRBV24-1 with TRBJ1-2; D not certain. Germline loops: CDR1 KGHDR, CDR2 SFDVKD. This CDR3 is 15 amino acids long. Trimming stripped 2 bases from V and 4 bases from J, with 13 bases between. The CDR3 here is CATSDSRTLGYGYTF. The CDR3 region has the DNA TGTGCCACCAGTGATTCTCGGACGCTGGGCTATGGCTACACCTTC.

The chain is built from TRBV10-3 and TRBJ2-5; TRBD1 aligns across 9 bases. Per the germline V gene, CDR1 is ENHRY and CDR2 is SYGVKD. Germline trimming cut 6 bases from V and 3 bases from J; bases unmatched to any gene: 8. CDR3 size: 15 residues. The CDR3 is CAISLGQGGEETQYF. CDR3 coding DNA: TGTGCCATCAGCCTGGGACAGGGCGGAGAAGAGACCCAGTACTTC.

In its sample, this clonotype was seen a few times. This chain connects TRBV20-1 to TRBJ2-3, with D possibly being TRBD2 (6 bases). V was trimmed by 0 bases and J by 4 bases, leaving 23 bases between them. Germline values: CDR1 DFQATT, CDR2 SNEGSKA (reference sequence). The CDR3 runs 18 residues. The CDR3 region has the DNA TGCAGTGCTAGAGATCTGCACAGAGTCCTCCCTAGCGCAGATACGCAGTATTTT. The encoded protein is CSARDLHRVLPSADTQYF.

The gene calls are TRBV6-5 and TRBJ2-7; 7 nucleotides align to TRBD1. Germline V lookup: CDR1 MNHEY, CDR2 SVGAGI. This CDR3 comprises 13 residues. The ends lost 5 bases at V and 0 bases at J; junction bases unmatched: 1. DNA for the CDR3: TGTGCCAGCAGTCGACAGGGCTCCTACGAGCAGTACTTC. This translates into CASSRQGSYEQYF.

This clonotype was observed a few times. CDR3 amino acids: CASSISRRDEQYF. In nucleotides, the CDR3 is TGTGCCAGTAGTATATCACGCAGGGACGAGCAGTACTTC. V gene TRBV19 combines with J gene TRBJ2-7; D might be TRBD1 (5 bases). This CDR3 region has 13 residues. The ends were cut back, 2 bases at V and 5 bases at J, with 10 bases in the middle. Germline assignment: CDR1 LNHDA and CDR2 SQIVND (reference sequence).

This clonotype was counted between two and nine times. The gene calls are TRBV28 and TRBJ2-2; D is perhaps TRBD1 or TRBD2 (5 bases each). Trimming removed 1 base at V and 0 bases at J, with 12 bases between. The germline V gene encodes CDR1 MDHEN and CDR2 SYDVKM. There are 17 residues in the CDR3. The CDR3 DNA sequence: TGTGCCAGCAGTTTATTCGGGACCTTCGCGAACACCGGGGAGCTGTTTTTT. This translates into CASSLFGTFANTGELFF.

This clonotype has ten or more counts. The chain carries TRBV28 and TRBJ1-5; D uncertain. Germline V gene sequence: CDR1 MDHEN, CDR2 SYDVKM. The CDR3 has 13 amino acids. Trimming left V 3 bases short and J 4 bases short, with 7 bases between. CDR3 nucleotide sequence: TGTGCCAGCAGTTTCATACAAAATCAGCCCCAGCATTTT. It encodes CASSFIQNQPQHF.

This sequence joins TRBV19 and TRBJ1-1; the D gene is possibly TRBD1 (6 bases). Germline V gene lookup returns CDR1 LNHDA and CDR2 SQIVND (reference sequence). Deletions cut 1 base from V and 4 bases from J, with 10 bases between. The CDR3 runs 14 residues. CDR3 region: CASSIGGAFTEAFF. The CDR3 DNA follows: TGTGCCAGTAGTATAGGGGGGGCGTTCACTGAAGCTTTCTTT. Full variable domain (outside the CDR3, taken from reference TRBV19 and TRBJ1-1): DGGITQSPKYLFRKEGQNVTLSCEQNLNHDAMYWYRQDPGQGLRLIYYSQIVNDFQKGDIAEGYSVSREKKESFPLTVTSAQKNPTAFYLCASSIGGAFTEAFFGQGTRLTVV.

This clonotype was seen more than once but under ten times. The rearrangement joins TRBV5-1 to TRBJ2-1; 11 positions match TRBD2. This CDR3 is 18 amino acids long. CDR1 is SGHRS and CDR2 is YFSETQ in the germline V gene. V lost 4 bases to trimming and J lost 3 bases; unmatched junction nucleotides: 12. DNA of the CDR3: TGCGCCAGCAGCCGAGGGCCAGAAACTAGCGGGGGCTACAATGAGCAGTTCTTC. It translates to CASSRGPETSGGYNEQFF.

This clonotype was counted a few times. The chain couples TRBV9 to TRBJ2-3, with D maybe TRBD1 (5 bases). This CDR3 comprises 14 residues. Germline values: CDR1 SGDLS, CDR2 YYNGEE. Trimming removed 0 bases at V and 2 bases at J, with 7 bases between. The CDR3 bases are TGTGCCAGCAGCGTAGGACAGAACACAGATACGCAGTATTTT. Protein: CASSVGQNTDTQYF.

Concerning this clonotype itself: A much more abundant neighbour one base away suggests this may be a read error. This chain uses TRBV7-8 with TRBJ1-1; D not certain. This CDR3 is 12 amino acids long. Looked up from germline, CDR1 is SGHVS and CDR2 is FQNEAQ. CDR3 sequence reads: CVSSLTSTEAFF. CDR3 sequence (DNA): TGTGTCAGCAGCTTAACTTCCACTGAAGCTTTCTTT.

There are many counts of this clonotype. This chain uses TRBV28 with TRBJ1-4, with TRBD1 matching over 8 bases. After removal of 7 bases from V and 2 bases from J, the junction contained 6 bases not matched to a gene. The CDR3 contains 15 residues. Germline CDR1 MDHEN, CDR2 SYDVKM. The CDR3 reads CASISQGATNEKLFF. CDR3 coding DNA: TGTGCCAGCATCAGCCAGGGGGCCACTAATGAAAAACTGTTTTTT. Supplemented by reference TRBV28 and TRBJ1-4, the full variable domain reads DVKVTQSSRYLVKRTGEKVFLECVQDMDHENMFWYRQDPGLGLRLIYFSYDVKMKEKGDIPEGYSVSREKKERFSLILESASTNQTSMYLCASISQGATNEKLFFGSGTQLSVL.

This clonotype was detected a few times. The V call is TRBV7-6, the J call TRBJ2-2; D unresolved. V was trimmed by 1 base and J by 5 bases, leaving 8 bases between them. Germline assignment: CDR1 SGHVS and CDR2 FNYEAQ. The CDR3 is 14 amino acids. CDR3 in DNA: TGTGCCAGCAGCTTAGTGGGCGGAACCGGGGAGCTGTTTTTT. Amino acids: CASSLVGGTGELFF.

The chain is built from TRBV2 and TRBJ2-2, with 8 bases lining up with TRBD2. The CDR3 is 16 amino acids. Trimming took 3 bases from V and 4 from J; bases not matched to a gene: 7. CDR1 SNHLY and CDR2 FYNNEI come from the germline V gene. The chain's CDR3 is CASSDRGGTFTGELFF. As DNA, the CDR3 is TGTGCCAGCAGTGATCGGGGGGGTACGTTCACCGGGGAGCTGTTTTTT.

This clonotype showed up many times. This sequence joins TRBV5-1 and TRBJ2-7; 8 bases are shared with TRBD1. The V gene end was trimmed by 4 bases and the J gene end by 6 bases; junction bases not matched to a gene: 6. The germline CDR1 and CDR2 sequences are SGHRS and YFSETQ. The CDR3 has 13 amino acids. The CDR3: CASSPGQGPEQYF. The CDR3 coding sequence is TGCGCCAGCAGCCCAGGACAGGGCCCCGAGCAGTACTTC.

This clonotype appeared many times. The genes are TRBV6-2 or TRBV6-3 and TRBJ1-2; unclear D gene. CDR1 is MNHEY, CDR2 SVGEGT, per germline. This CDR3 contains 14 residues. V shed 2 bases and J shed 8 bases, with 15 bases lying between them. CDR3 residues: CASSYPDRTNGYTF. The CDR3 nucleotides read TGTGCCAGCAGTTACCCGGACCGAACGAACGGCTACACCTTC.

There are many counts of this clonotype. The J gene is TRBJ2-7, the V gene TRBV3-1; no firm D call. V lost 2 bases, J lost 7 bases, and 9 bases lay in between. Germline loops: CDR1 LGHDT, CDR2 YNNKEL (reference sequence). This CDR3 contains 12 residues. The DNA of the CDR3 is TGTGCCAGCAGCCAACTCCTTAGGGAGCAGTACTTC. Translating it yields CASSQLLREQYF.

This clonotype was counted a few times. The gene calls are TRBV27 and TRBJ2-2, with D uncertain. Germline V lookup: CDR1 MNHEY, CDR2 SMNVEV (reference sequence). The CDR3 contains 15 residues. The CDR3 nucleotides read TGTATCACCCAAAAAGCAGGCCTACTCACCGGGGAGCTGTTTTTT. The encoded protein is CITQKAGLLTGELFF.

This clonotype was seen only a few times. This chain connects TRBV3-1 to TRBJ2-7; unclear D gene. With 1 base removed from V and 3 bases from J, the gap between germline ends came to 4 bases. Germline V gives CDR1 LGHDT, CDR2 YNNKEL (reference sequence). The CDR3 runs 12 residues. The CDR3 is CASSQADYEQYF. The CDR3 bases are TGTGCCAGCAGCCAAGCAGACTACGAGCAGTACTTC.

The chain uses TRBV4-1 and TRBJ1-6; D call uncertain. Trimming removed 1 base at V and 7 bases at J, with 14 bases between. This CDR3 has 16 residues. CDR1 and CDR2 from the germline V gene are MGHRA and YSYEKL. The chain's CDR3 is CASSQGESIGNSPLHF. CDR3 coding DNA: TGCGCCAGCAGCCAAGGAGAATCTATAGGAAATTCACCCCTCCACTTT.

This sequence joins TRBV18 and TRBJ2-3; 9 bases agree with TRBD2. The germline V gene has CDR1 KGHSH and CDR2 LQKENI. Trimming cost V 4 bases and J 5 bases; bases outside gene matches: 10. The CDR3 contains 16 residues. CDR3 protein: CASSLRTSAGRDTQYF. In DNA form, the CDR3 reads TGTGCCAGCTCACTCCGGACTAGCGCCGGTAGAGATACGCAGTATTTT.

The sample holds a few counts of this clonotype. V is TRBV12-3 or TRBV12-4 and J is TRBJ2-7; tentative D call: TRBD2 (6 bases). The length of the CDR3 is 14 residues. The V and J ends lost 3 bases and 2 bases respectively, with 11 bases between them. In nucleotides, the CDR3 is TGTGCCAGCAGTTTGCTAGCGAGGACCTACGAGCAGTACTTC. Translating it yields CASSLLARTYEQYF.

This clonotype was observed once. The chain carries TRBV29-1 and TRBJ2-7; D call uncertain. V dropped 4 bases and J dropped 3 bases, with 10 bases sitting between them. This CDR3 region has 12 residues. Germline-derived CDR1 and CDR2 are SQVTM and ANQGSEA. The CDR3 coding sequence is TGCAGCGTTGCGGCGTCGAACTACGAGCAGTACTTC. This gives the protein CSVAASNYEQYF.

This clonotype has just one count. The chain uses TRBV19 and TRBJ2-7; D is perhaps TRBD1 (6 bases). The V gene's germline CDR1 is LNHDA and CDR2 SQIVND (reference sequence). Trimming cost V 2 bases and J 3 bases, with 14 bases left between them. This CDR3 spans 15 amino acids. The CDR3 loop reads CASSIIKGQHYEQYF. The CDR3 DNA reads TGTGCCAGTAGTATAATAAAAGGACAGCACTACGAGCAGTACTTC.

This clonotype was seen ten or more times. This rearrangement joins TRBV28 to TRBJ1-1, with D possibly matching TRBD1 (6 bases). From germline, CDR1 is MDHEN and CDR2 SYDVKM. The V gene lost 8 bases and the J gene lost 0 bases, with 13 bases spanning the gap. This CDR3 region has 14 residues. As DNA, the CDR3 is TGTGCCAGCCTAGGGGGAACCATGAACACTGAAGCTTTCTTT. Protein product: CASLGGTMNTEAFF.

This clonotype was picked up many times. The chain has TRBV7-3 and TRBJ2-3; perhaps TRBD1 as D (6 bases). The V end was cut by 5 bases, the J end by 5 bases, with 14 bases between. In germline, CDR1 is SGHTA, CDR2 FQGTGA. The CDR3 covers 14 residues. The CDR3 loop is CASSPQGFGDTQYF. CDR3 sequence (DNA): TGTGCCAGCAGCCCCCAGGGGTTTGGAGATACGCAGTATTTT.

The V call is TRBV27, the J call TRBJ2-1; TRBD1 matches 8 bases. Trimming at V came to 3 bases and at J to 2 bases, leaving 6 bases not matched to a gene. The germline V gene has CDR1 MNHEY and CDR2 SMNVEV (reference sequence). The CDR3 totals 16 residues. This chain's CDR3 is CASSFGQGPPYNEQFF. CDR3 in DNA: TGTGCCAGCAGTTTTGGACAGGGCCCACCCTACAATGAGCAGTTCTTC.